Each of the 29 T cell receptor beta chains below was sequenced from the same sample in a study of T cell changes during pregnancy in multiple sclerosis. Profiled with immunoSEQ multiplex PCR; TCRdb holds only in-frame clones, not every one. The table records roughly 110,000 clones, around 93% of them present only once. This specimen was peripheral blood, taken after pregnancy. The receptors derive from a female donor with multiple sclerosis, enrolled in a pregnancy study.

The V and J genes are TRBV5-6 and TRBJ2-7; 11 bases align to TRBD2. Germline V gene lookup returns CDR1 SGHDT and CDR2 YYEEEE. The CDR3 runs 16 residues. After removal of 5 bases from V and 3 bases from J, the junction contained 10 bases not matched to a gene. In nucleotides, the CDR3 is TGTGCCAGCAGTTCCTTTAGACTAGCGGGATTCTACGAGCAGTACTTC. It encodes CASSSFRLAGFYEQYF.

The chain links TRBV6-5 to TRBJ1-6; TRBD1 is a possible D gene (6 bases). V was cut by 6 bases and J by 4 bases, with 10 bases left in between. The CDR3 contains 14 residues. Germline values: CDR1 MNHEY, CDR2 SVGAGI. The CDR3 loop reads CASRPGTYNSPLHF. CDR3 DNA: TGTGCCAGCAGGCCCGGGACATATAATTCACCCCTCCACTTT.

The V and J genes are TRBV9 and TRBJ2-1; D is ambiguous. Germline assignment: CDR1 SGDLS and CDR2 YYNGEE. There are 19 residues in the CDR3. Between the trimmed V and J ends, which lost 0 bases and 0 bases, there was a span of 19 bases. The CDR3 reads CASSVGASSFLSSYNEQFF. CDR3 coding DNA: TGTGCCAGCAGCGTAGGGGCTTCCTCCTTTCTATCCTCCTACAATGAGCAGTTCTTC.

The V call is TRBV19, the J call TRBJ2-2; the D gene is possibly TRBD1 (5 bases). The V end lost 4 bases, the J end lost 1 base, and 10 bases lay between the germline ends. Germline lookup yields CDR1 LNHDA and CDR2 SQIVND (reference sequence). This CDR3 contains 15 residues. The CDR3 region has the DNA TGTGCCAGTAGTAGGAAAACAGGGAACACCGGGGAGCTGTTTTTT. Translation: CASSRKTGNTGELFF.

In its sample, this clone was seen once. V and J are TRBV9 and TRBJ1-1; 10 bases line up with TRBD1. The ends lost 0 bases at V and 7 bases at J; junction bases unmatched: 9. CDR3 length: 16 residues. CDR1 is SGDLS, CDR2 YYNGEE, per germline. CDR3 sequence (DNA): TGTGCCAGCAGCGTAGCAATGGACAGGGGGTACGGTGAAGCTTTCTTT. It specifies CASSVAMDRGYGEAFF.

The chain recombines TRBV5-4 with TRBJ1-2; 10 positions match TRBD1. The V gene's germline CDR1 is SGHNT and CDR2 YYREEE (reference sequence). The CDR3 contains 12 residues. Trimming cost V 5 bases and J 8 bases; bases outside gene matches: 3. Written as DNA, the CDR3 is TGTGCCAGCAGTGACAGGGGGCGAGGCTACACCTTC. Its protein is CASSDRGRGYTF.

The chain has TRBV9 and TRBJ1-1; TRBD1 agrees at 10 bases. This CDR3 has 14 amino acids. The trim removed 4 bases at V and 3 bases at J, leaving 3 bases unmatched. Germline V gene data show CDR1 as SGDLS and CDR2 as YYNGEE. This CDR3 reads CASSRDRGDTEAFF. The DNA of the CDR3 is TGTGCCAGCAGCCGGGACAGGGGTGACACTGAAGCTTTCTTT.

The chain combines TRBV27 with TRBJ1-2; weak D call: TRBD1 (5 bases). CDR1 MNHEY and CDR2 SMNVEV come from the germline V gene (reference sequence). There are 15 residues in the CDR3. V was clipped by 3 bases and J by 4 bases, with 15 bases between them. CDR3: CASSFAGPMSYGYTF. The CDR3 DNA sequence: TGTGCCAGCAGTTTCGCAGGGCCAATGTCCTATGGCTACACCTTC.

The chain has TRBV2 and TRBJ2-3; unclear D gene. Between the trimmed V and J ends, which lost 7 bases and 2 bases, there was a span of 7 bases. The CDR3 contains 12 residues. Germline CDR1 reads SNHLY; CDR2 reads FYNNEI. Here the CDR3 reads CASMGATDTQYF. In nucleotides, the CDR3 is TGTGCCAGCATGGGCGCCACAGATACGCAGTATTTT.

This chain uses TRBV6-1 with TRBJ1-3; 7 bases line up with TRBD1. With V trimmed by 5 bases and J by 4 bases, 8 bases remained unmatched. The germline V gene has CDR1 MNHNS and CDR2 SASEGT. The CDR3 extends over 15 amino acids. CDR3 region: CASSPRDRSGNTIYF. The CDR3 coding sequence is TGTGCCAGCAGTCCCCGGGACAGATCGGGAAACACCATATATTTT.

This chain links TRBV30 with TRBJ1-5, with D hard to call. Trimming took 2 bases from V and 2 from J, leaving 13 bases between them. The CDR3 contains 15 residues. Germline CDR1 GTSNPN, CDR2 SVGIG (reference sequence). The CDR3 bases are TGTGCCTGGAGTCCACGGGGTATAGGCAATCAGCCCCAGCATTTT. This codes for CAWSPRGIGNQPQHF.

V and J are TRBV7-6 and TRBJ2-2, with TRBD1 as a possible D gene (6 bases). The V and J ends lost 3 bases and 4 bases respectively, with 9 bases between them. The CDR3 extends over 14 amino acids. Germline V CDR1 and CDR2: SGHVS, FNYEAQ. The CDR3 sequence is CASSLDSITGELFF. The CDR3 DNA reads as TGTGCCAGCAGCTTGGACAGCATCACCGGGGAGCTGTTTTTT.

This chain links TRBV19 with TRBJ1-2; D is possibly TRBD1 (6 bases). The germline V gene encodes CDR1 LNHDA and CDR2 SQIVND (reference sequence). V gave up 9 bases and J gave up 3 bases, with 8 bases separating them. The CDR3 consists of 11 residues. CDR3 DNA: TGTGCCAGCACAGGGTACTATGGCTACACCTTC. It codes for CASTGYYGYTF.

The chain is built from TRBV5-4 and TRBJ2-5; D uncertain. V lost 0 bases to trimming and J lost 3 bases, with 9 bases between them. The germline V gene encodes CDR1 SGHNT and CDR2 YYREEE (reference sequence). This CDR3 is built from 14 residues. The CDR3 loop reads CASSLDFNKETQYF. The CDR3 DNA is TGTGCCAGCAGCTTGGATTTCAACAAAGAGACCCAGTACTTC.

This chain links TRBV9 with TRBJ1-1; 7 bases align to TRBD1. The junction had 7 bases not matched to a gene; V was cut back by 2 bases and J by 0 bases. CDR1 and CDR2 from the germline V gene are SGDLS and YYNGEE. The CDR3 length is 16 residues. CDR3 sequence (DNA): TGTGCCAGCAGCGTCCTACCGGGACAGATGAACACTGAAGCTTTCTTT. The encoded protein is CASSVLPGQMNTEAFF.

The chain has TRBV27 and TRBJ1-2; tentatively, D is TRBD1 (6 bases). The V and J ends lost 3 bases and 8 bases respectively, with 13 bases between them. In germline, CDR1 is MNHEY, CDR2 SMNVEV (reference sequence). This CDR3 region has 13 residues. CDR3 in DNA: TGTGCCAGCAGTTTCGGGGGGGCTGGGGGCTACACCTTC. The encoded protein is CASSFGGAGGYTF.

The V gene is TRBV11-1, the J gene TRBJ2-5, with no clear D. The CDR3 has 16 residues. With 5 bases removed from V and 2 bases from J, the gap between germline ends came to 18 bases. Germline CDR1 SGHAT, CDR2 FQDESV (reference sequence). The CDR3 loop reads CASSPRVAKAQETQYF. In DNA form, the CDR3 reads TGTGCCAGCAGCCCTCGGGTTGCAAAGGCTCAAGAGACCCAGTACTTC.

V is TRBV13 and J is TRBJ2-7, with TRBD2 identical over 12 bases. Trimming took 5 bases from V and 1 from J; bases not matched to a gene: 21. Germline CDR1 is PRHDT and CDR2 is FYEKMQ (reference sequence). This CDR3 region has 21 residues. CDR3 region: CASSQRGRTSGVLTRSYEQYF. CDR3 nucleotide sequence: TGTGCCAGCAGCCAAAGGGGACGGACTAGCGGGGTTCTAACAAGGTCCTACGAGCAGTACTTC.

The chain employs TRBV15 and TRBJ1-2; 7 nucleotides agree with TRBD1. Germline V gene lookup returns CDR1 LNHNV and CDR2 YYDKDF (reference sequence). CDR3 length: 14 amino acids. The V segment lost 0 bases and the J segment 5 bases; nucleotides outside the gene matches: 3. This CDR3 is CATSRDAGGYGYTF. CDR3 DNA: TGTGCCACCAGCAGAGATGCAGGGGGGTATGGCTACACCTTC.

CDR3 nucleotide sequence: TGTGCCTGGACGTCCGGGACTGCGAACACCGGGGAGCTGTTTTTT. Its protein product is CAWTSGTANTGELFF. V is TRBV30 and J is TRBJ2-2; TRBD2 is a possible D gene (6 bases). The CDR3 is made up of 15 amino acids. CDR1 is GTSNPN and CDR2 is SVGIG in the germline V gene (reference sequence). Trimming shortened V by 4 bases and J by 0 bases, and 12 bases separated the two germline ends.

V usage is TRBV2 and J usage is TRBJ1-1; 9 positions agree with TRBD1. Germline CDR1 SNHLY, CDR2 FYNNEI. This CDR3 has 14 amino acids. V shed 5 bases and J 3 bases; nucleotides not matched to a gene: 4. Here the CDR3 DNA reads TGTGCCAGCAGTATGACAGGGGGTGACACTGAAGCTTTCTTT. This sequence encodes CASSMTGGDTEAFF. The full variable domain, with the rest looked up from reference TRBV2 and TRBJ1-1, is EPEVTQTPSHQVTQMGQEVILRCVPISNHLYFYWYRQILGQKVEFLVSFYNNEISEKSEIFDDQFSVERPDGSNFTLKIRSTKLEDSAMYFCASSMTGGDTEAFFGQGTRLTVV.

The chain is built from TRBV28 and TRBJ2-5; D is perhaps TRBD1 (6 bases). The CDR3 is 12 residues long. V dropped 8 bases and J dropped 5 bases, with 12 bases sitting between them. The germline V gene encodes CDR1 MDHEN and CDR2 SYDVKM. The CDR3 coding sequence is TGTGCCAGCCGCACAGGGTTGGAGACCCAGTACTTC. Its translation: CASRTGLETQYF.

The chain is built from TRBV5-4 and TRBJ1-3; D is uncertain. The CDR3 consists of 16 residues. The V end lost 1 base, the J end lost 7 bases, and 18 bases lay between the germline ends. Germline CDR1 is SGHNT and CDR2 is YYREEE (reference sequence). The CDR3 protein is CASSLSLSGGGNTIYF. The CDR3 DNA reads as TGTGCCAGCAGCTTGTCTCTCTCGGGTGGCGGGAACACCATATATTTT. Full variable domain (rest looked up from reference TRBV5-4 and TRBJ1-3): ETGVTQSPTHLIKTRGQQVTLRCSSQSGHNTVSWYQQALGQGPQFIFQYYREEENGRGNFPPRFSGLQFPNYSSELNVNALELDDSALYLCASSLSLSGGGNTIYFGEGSWLTVV.

V is TRBV5-4 and J is TRBJ2-1; TRBD2 agrees at 10 bases. The CDR3 runs 16 residues. Unmatched junction bases numbered 8, after V lost 4 bases and J lost 4 bases. Germline V gene lookup returns CDR1 SGHNT and CDR2 YYREEE (reference sequence). The CDR3 spells CASSPDSGRRYNEQFF. DNA for the CDR3: TGTGCCAGCAGCCCCGATAGCGGGAGGCGATACAATGAGCAGTTCTTC.

This chain joins TRBV7-8 and TRBJ2-2; a possible D gene is TRBD2 (6 bases). This CDR3 has 16 residues. Trimming pared 3 bases from V and 4 bases from J, leaving 15 bases between. The germline gives CDR1 SGHVS, CDR2 FQNEAQ. Here the CDR3 DNA reads TGTGCCAGCAGCTTCTTGGGGAGGTCTTCCACCGGGGAGCTGTTTTTT. Encoded protein: CASSFLGRSSTGELFF.

The chain carries TRBV12-2 and TRBJ2-7; the D call of TRBD2 is as the table states it, not checked on the DNA. TRBV12-2 is designated a pseudogene. This CDR3 spans 16 amino acids. The CDR3 loop reads CASRLLRGHYLYGQYF. In nucleotides, the CDR3 is TGTGCAAGTCGCTTACTGCGGGGGCACTACCTCTACGGGCAGTACTTC.

This sequence joins TRBV5-1 and TRBJ2-7; TRBD1 matches at 11 bases. Per germline, CDR1 SGHRS and CDR2 YFSETQ. The V and J ends lost 4 bases and 6 bases, in that order; junction bases with no gene match: 6. The CDR3 covers 14 residues. The CDR3 DNA follows: TGCGCCAGCAGCGGTGGACAGGGGGCGAGCGAGCAGTACTTC. It encodes CASSGGQGASEQYF.

The chain couples TRBV9 to TRBJ2-1; the match to TRBD2 covers 8 bases. J was trimmed by 3 bases and V by 3 bases; bases with no gene match: 14. The CDR3 is 18 amino acids. Germline values: CDR1 SGDLS, CDR2 YYNGEE. Written as DNA, the CDR3 is TGTGCCAGCAGCGCCCCCCTAAGTGCGGGGGGCTTCTACAATGAGCAGTTCTTC. As protein: CASSAPLSAGGFYNEQFF.

The chain uses TRBV19 and TRBJ1-6, with TRBD1 as a possible D gene (6 bases). The CDR3 contains 14 residues. Looked up from germline, CDR1 is LNHDA and CDR2 is SQIVND (reference sequence). Trimming pared 5 bases from V and 8 bases from J, leaving 13 bases between. CDR3 sequence reads: CASSAGVLDSPLHF. The CDR3 region has the DNA TGTGCCAGTAGTGCAGGGGTCTTGGATTCACCCCTCCACTTT.